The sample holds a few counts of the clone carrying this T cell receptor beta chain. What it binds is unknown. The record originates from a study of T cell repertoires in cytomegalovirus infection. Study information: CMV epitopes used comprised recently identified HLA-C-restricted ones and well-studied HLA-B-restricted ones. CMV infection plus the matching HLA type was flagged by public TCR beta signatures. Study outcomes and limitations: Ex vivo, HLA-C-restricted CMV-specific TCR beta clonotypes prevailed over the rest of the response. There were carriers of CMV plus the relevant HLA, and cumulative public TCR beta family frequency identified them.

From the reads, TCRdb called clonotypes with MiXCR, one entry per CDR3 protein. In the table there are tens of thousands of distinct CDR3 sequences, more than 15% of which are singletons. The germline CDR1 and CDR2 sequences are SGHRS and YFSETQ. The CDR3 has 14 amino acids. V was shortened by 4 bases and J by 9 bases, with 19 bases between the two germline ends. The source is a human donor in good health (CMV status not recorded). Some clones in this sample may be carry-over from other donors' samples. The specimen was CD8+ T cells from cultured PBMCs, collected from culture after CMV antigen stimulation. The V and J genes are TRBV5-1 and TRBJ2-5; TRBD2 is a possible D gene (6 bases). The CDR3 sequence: CASSPRGSGAAQYF. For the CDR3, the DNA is TGCGCCAGCAGCCCCCGTGGTAGCGGCGCAGCCCAGTACTTC.